This T cell receptor beta chain was identified in a study of shared clonotypes between healthy human individuals. The CDR3 spans 16 residues. The V gene's germline CDR1 is SNHLY and CDR2 FYNNEI. The V gene end was trimmed by 4 bases and the J gene end by 0 bases; junction bases not matched to a gene: 7. Whole-study results and caveats: Naive subsets typically showed greater estimated richness than memory subsets. Roughly 5% of naive CD4 clonotypes were shared across several donors.

Points on this clone: Its target is unknown.

Replicate PCRs for sorted subsets used roughly 200 ng DNA; this equaled about 30,000 T cell genomes. Method: immunoSEQ multiplex PCR; TCRdb's copy keeps in-frame clones and lacks some. The sample lists around 350,000 clones; 73% were seen once. The source material was memory CD4+ T cells sorted from blood. Described subset: CD45RA-negative fraction. The origin of this receptor is a man aged 25 to 40 in good health. This chain joins TRBV2 and TRBJ2-5, with 8 bases that match TRBD2. CDR3 sequence: CASSVLSGGNQETQYF. The CDR3 coding sequence is TGTGCCAGCAGTGTTCTGAGCGGGGGAAACCAAGAGACCCAGTACTTC.